This TCR beta chain was observed in a study of cytomegalovirus exposure and HLA in healthy donors. The study ran its PCR with 60 Vbeta and 13 Jbeta primers. Profiled with immunoSEQ multiplex PCR; TCRdb holds only in-frame clones, not every one. The sample holds some 110,000 clones, roughly 80% seen once. CDR1 and CDR2 (germline): MNHNY, SVGAGI (reference sequence). With 0 bases removed from V and 16 bases from J, the gap between germline ends came to 22 bases. The CDR3 is 15 amino acids. The clonotype originates from a man aged 25 to 45 in good health and CMV-seropositive. This chain uses TRBV6-6 with TRBJ1-5; unclear D gene. The specimen sequenced was PBMCs. CDR3 protein: CASSYSTLKRVSLHF. Here the CDR3 DNA reads TGTGCCAGCAGTTACTCGACACTGAAGAGGGTGTCCTTACATTTT.